The 5 T cell receptor beta chains given below trace back to one sample, sequenced in a study of Ad26.COV2.S vaccination and SARS-CoV-2 variants. Produced via immunoSEQ multiplex PCR; TCRdb's table is partial and in-frame only. In the table there are approximately 150,000 clones, around 86% of which are singletons. The source was peripheral blood, collected after recovery from COVID-19. The receptor set was obtained from a human donor who had recovered from COVID-19.

J is TRBJ2-5 and V is TRBV5-1, with D tentatively TRBD1 (6 bases). With 4 bases removed from V and 2 bases from J, the gap between germline ends came to 12 bases. The CDR3 sequence is 14 residues long. CDR1 and CDR2 from the germline V gene are SGHRS and YFSETQ. The CDR3 loop reads CASSTDRNQETQYF. The CDR3 nucleotides are TGCGCCAGCAGCACGGACAGAAATCAAGAGACCCAGTACTTC.

This chain connects TRBV7-9 to TRBJ2-7; D might be TRBD1 (6 bases). Germline values: CDR1 SEHNR, CDR2 FQNEAQ (reference sequence). The germline V and J ends were trimmed by 6 bases and 4 bases, with 19 bases remaining between them. This CDR3 has 15 amino acids. CDR3 DNA: TGTGCCAGCAGTATGACCGGGACACACAAATACGAGCAGTACTTC. Translating it yields CASSMTGTHKYEQYF.

The chain employs TRBV10-2 and TRBJ1-1, with D unresolved. The germline V and J ends were trimmed by 7 bases and 7 bases, with 10 bases remaining between them. The CDR3 is 11 amino acids. CDR1 and CDR2 (germline): WSHSY, SAAADI. As DNA, the CDR3 is TGCGCCAGCACCGACGGCGGTGAAGCTTTCTTT. It codes for CASTDGGEAFF.

The chain employs TRBV7-2 and TRBJ2-7; D is perhaps TRBD2 (6 bases). The CDR3 totals 14 residues. With 5 bases removed from V and 0 bases from J, the gap between germline ends came to 11 bases. Germline CDR1 reads SGHTA; CDR2 reads FQGNSA. The CDR3: CASSIDGGSYEQYF. DNA of the CDR3: TGTGCCAGCAGCATCGACGGGGGCTCCTACGAGCAGTACTTC.

The chain combines TRBV28 with TRBJ2-2; D may be TRBD1 (6 bases). Germline V gene lookup returns CDR1 MDHEN and CDR2 SYDVKM. The germline V and J ends were trimmed by 6 bases and 3 bases, with 17 bases remaining between them. This CDR3 has 16 amino acids. The CDR3 coding sequence is TGTGCCAGCAGACGCCGGGCAGGGGCCTACACCGGGGAGCTGTTTTTT. It yields the protein CASRRRAGAYTGELFF.